The next 18 T cell receptor beta chains were all read from a single sample in a study of T cell repertoires in cytomegalovirus infection. TCRdb reprocessed the reads via MiXCR and lists one record per CDR3 protein. Seen here are about 180,000 distinct CDR3 sequences, roughly 17% observed once, and the top ten hold roughly a quarter. The source material was CD8+ T cells from PBMCs. These receptors were obtained from a human donor in good health (CMV status not recorded). Some clones in this sample may be carry-over from other donors' samples.

This chain joins TRBV12-3 or TRBV12-4 and TRBJ2-7; the D gene could be TRBD1 or TRBD2 (6 bases each). Trimming left V 1 base short and J 5 bases short, with 12 bases between. The CDR3 runs to 14 residues. The DNA of the CDR3 is TGTGCCAGCAGTTTAGATGAGGGGGGACACGAGCAGTACTTC. Encoded protein: CASSLDEGGHEQYF.

The CDR3 nucleotides read TGTGCCAGCAGTCCAGTGCAAGGGGCGTCATTTTACGAGCAGTACTTC. Protein: CASSPVQGASFYEQYF. This chain connects TRBV28 to TRBJ2-7; a possible D gene is TRBD1 (5 bases). This CDR3 contains 16 residues. Germline V gene sequence: CDR1 MDHEN, CDR2 SYDVKM. V lost 5 bases and J lost 4, with 21 bases in between.

The rearrangement links TRBV6-2 or TRBV6-3 to TRBJ2-7; no firm D call. V lost 6 bases and J lost 3, with 21 bases in between. Per the germline V gene, CDR1 is MNHEY and CDR2 is SVGEGT. This CDR3 is 16 amino acids long. CDR3 coding DNA: TGTGCCAGCAGGAAGGGCGCCTCAAAGGATCGCTACGAGCAGTACTTC. Translating gives CASRKGASKDRYEQYF.

The chain has TRBV28 and TRBJ1-6, with a possible D match to TRBD1 (6 bases). Germline V gene sequence: CDR1 MDHEN, CDR2 SYDVKM. CDR3 length equals 14 residues. V lost 5 bases to trimming and J lost 10 bases, with 15 bases between them. CDR3 nucleotide sequence: TGTGCCAGCAGTCGTTCCGGGGGCCACTCACCCCTCCACTTT. Amino acid sequence: CASSRSGGHSPLHF.

The genes are TRBV20-1 and TRBJ1-1; the match to TRBD1 covers 11 bases. The CDR3 sequence is 15 residues long. The V and J ends lost 3 bases and 4 bases, in that order; junction bases with no gene match: 7. The V gene's germline CDR1 is DFQATT and CDR2 SNEGSKA (reference sequence). The DNA of the CDR3 is TGCAGTGCTAGGGAGGACAGGGGGCTGAGCACTGAAGCTTTCTTT. Its protein product is CSAREDRGLSTEAFF.

V and J are TRBV10-3 and TRBJ2-7; 8 bases align to TRBD1. With 6 bases clipped from V and 3 bases from J, the junction kept 4 bases outside the gene matches. The CDR3 is 13 amino acids. Germline values: CDR1 ENHRY, CDR2 SYGVKD. CDR3 DNA: TGTGCCATCAGGTCAGGGGGCGGCTACGAGCAGTACTTC. It encodes CAIRSGGGYEQYF.

This clonotype was detected a few times. The rearrangement joins TRBV5-4 to TRBJ1-1; D perhaps matches TRBD1 (6 bases). CDR3 length: 14 residues. Germline CDR1 and CDR2: SGHNT and YYREEE (reference sequence). Trimming pared 2 bases from V and 4 bases from J, leaving 12 bases between. Written as DNA, the CDR3 is TGTGCCAGCAGCTTTGCAGGGGCAGGCACTGAAGCTTTCTTT. Protein sequence: CASSFAGAGTEAFF.

Only a few counts were recorded for this clonotype. The chain has TRBV27 and TRBJ2-7; D is unclear. Trimming shortened V by 5 bases and J by 3 bases, and 17 bases separated the two germline ends. Looked up from germline, CDR1 is MNHEY and CDR2 is SMNVEV (reference sequence). The CDR3 length is 15 residues. This CDR3 is CASSVQGPLLYEQYF. In DNA form, the CDR3 reads TGTGCCAGCAGTGTCCAAGGGCCTTTACTCTACGAGCAGTACTTC.

This rearrangement joins TRBV11-2 to TRBJ2-7; D not certain. The CDR3 has 15 amino acids. Germline-derived CDR1 and CDR2 are SGHAT and FQNNGV. The V and J ends lost 0 bases and 4 bases respectively, with 13 bases between them. CDR3 nucleotide sequence: TGTGCCAGCAGCTTAGATGGAAGGTCCAGATACGAGCAGTACTTC. It yields the protein CASSLDGRSRYEQYF.

This clonotype was picked up a small number of times. The V gene is TRBV6-1, the J gene TRBJ1-1, with D perhaps matching TRBD1 (6 bases). V was shortened by 8 bases and J by 5 bases, with 9 bases between the two germline ends. The germline CDR1 and CDR2 sequences are MNHNS and SASEGT. The CDR3 totals 11 residues. Here the CDR3 DNA reads TGTGCCAGCCCGGGGACAACTGAAGCTTTCTTT. Protein product: CASPGTTEAFF.

Ten or more counts support this clonotype. The rearrangement links TRBV7-2 to TRBJ1-1; D not resolved. Germline CDR1 reads SGHTA; CDR2 reads FQGNSA. CDR3 length: 14 amino acids. Trimming left V 0 bases short and J 1 base short, with 6 bases between. The CDR3 spells CASSLAGRNTEAFF. The DNA of the CDR3 is TGTGCCAGCAGCTTAGCGGGGAGGAACACTGAAGCTTTCTTT. The whole variable domain, filled in from reference TRBV7-2 and TRBJ1-1, reads GAGVSQSPSNKVTEKGKDVELRCDPISGHTALYWYRQSLGQGLEFLIYFQGNSAPDKSGLPSDRFSAERTGGSVSTLTIQRTQQEDSAVYLCASSLAGRNTEAFFGQGTRLTVV.

The table lists this clonotype with a few counts. The chain recombines TRBV7-6 with TRBJ2-1, with D perhaps given as TRBD1 or TRBD2 (7 bases each). The CDR3 length is 14 residues. The V gene's germline CDR1 is SGHVS and CDR2 FNYEAQ. V was trimmed by 5 bases and J by 9 bases, leaving 17 bases between them. CDR3 amino acids: CASSPDREGREQFF. Written as DNA, the CDR3 is TGTGCCAGCAGCCCCGACAGGGAGGGCCGTGAGCAGTTCTTC.

This clonotype was found many times. This CDR3 reads CASSFDDRRTYNSPLHF. CDR3 DNA sequence: TGTGCCAGCAGCTTTGACGACAGGCGGACGTATAATTCACCCCTCCACTTT. This chain connects TRBV7-2 to TRBJ1-6; possible D gene TRBD1, 6 bases. Trimming took 3 bases from V and 4 from J, leaving 16 bases between them. This CDR3 is built from 17 residues. CDR1 SGHTA and CDR2 FQGNSA come from the germline V gene.

This sequence joins TRBV28 and TRBJ1-1; D unclear. Germline V gene lookup returns CDR1 MDHEN and CDR2 SYDVKM. The CDR3 covers 16 residues. V shed 6 bases and J shed 4 bases, with 21 bases lying between them. The CDR3 coding sequence is TGTGCCAGCAGCTGGCCCGGTGAATCAATAGGCACTGAAGCTTTCTTT. This translates into CASSWPGESIGTEAFF.

This clonotype was observed a handful of times. The chain combines TRBV6-5 with TRBJ2-4; D might be TRBD1 (5 bases). CDR1 MNHEY and CDR2 SVGAGI come from the germline V gene. V was clipped by 3 bases and J by 0 bases, with 6 bases between them. This CDR3 contains 14 residues. CDR3 in amino acids: CASSYRGAKNIQYF. CDR3 sequence (DNA): TGTGCCAGCAGTTATAGGGGAGCCAAAAACATTCAGTACTTC.

The chain couples TRBV7-9 to TRBJ1-1; D possibly corresponds to TRBD1 (5 bases). Germline V CDR1 and CDR2: SEHNR, FQNEAQ (reference sequence). Trimming removed 8 bases at V and 4 bases at J, with 14 bases between. This CDR3 is 13 amino acids long. The CDR3 protein is CASGGTPVTEAFF. Written as DNA, the CDR3 is TGTGCCAGCGGTGGGACCCCCGTCACTGAAGCTTTCTTT. Full variable domain (rest looked up from reference TRBV7-9 and TRBJ1-1): DTGVSQNPRHKITKRGQNVTFRCDPISEHNRLYWYRQTLGQGPEFLTYFQNEAQLEKSRLLSDRFSAERPKGSFSTLEIQRTEQGDSAMYLCASGGTPVTEAFFGQGTRLTVV.

V is TRBV12-3 or TRBV12-4 and J is TRBJ2-3; 12 bases fit TRBD2. With V trimmed by 4 bases and J by 5 bases, 10 bases remained unmatched. There are 17 residues in the CDR3. This CDR3 reads CASSSTPSGGAIDTQYF. The CDR3 nucleotides read TGTGCCAGCAGTTCCACCCCTAGCGGGGGGGCCATAGATACGCAGTATTTT.

This chain connects TRBV12-5 to TRBJ2-1; D is uncertain. Trimming took 1 base from V and 4 from J, leaving 5 bases between them. Germline CDR1 is LGHNT and CDR2 is FRNRAP. The CDR3 totals 13 residues. CDR3 sequence reads: CASGLDRYNEQFF. In DNA, the CDR3 is TGTGCTAGTGGTTTGGACAGATACAATGAGCAGTTCTTC.